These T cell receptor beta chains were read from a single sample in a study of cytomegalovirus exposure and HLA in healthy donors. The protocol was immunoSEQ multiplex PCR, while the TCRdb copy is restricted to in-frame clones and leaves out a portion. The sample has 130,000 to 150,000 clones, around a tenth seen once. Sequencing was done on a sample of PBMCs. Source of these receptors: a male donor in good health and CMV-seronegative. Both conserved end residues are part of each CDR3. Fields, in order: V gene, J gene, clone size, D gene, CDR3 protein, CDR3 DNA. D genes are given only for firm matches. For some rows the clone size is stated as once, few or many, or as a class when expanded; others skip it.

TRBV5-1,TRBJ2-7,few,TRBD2,CASSLSLAGGFREQYF,TGCGCCAGCAGCTTATCTTTGGCGGGGGGGTTCAGAGAGCAGTACTTC
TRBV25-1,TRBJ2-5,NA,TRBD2,CASRLSGGHGTQYF,TGTGCCAGCAGATTAAGCGGGGGGCATGGGACCCAGTACTTC
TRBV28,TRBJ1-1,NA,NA,CASSSDMNTEAFF,TGTGCCAGCAGTTCGGACATGAACACTGAAGCTTTCTTT
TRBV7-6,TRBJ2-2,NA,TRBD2,CASSLIGGNRNTGELFF,TGTGCCAGCAGCTTAATCGGGGGGAACAGGAACACCGGGGAGCTGTTTTTT
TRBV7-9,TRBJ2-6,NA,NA,CASSLGAGGANVLTF,TGTGCCAGCAGCTTAGGTGCAGGAGGGGCCAACGTCCTGACTTTC
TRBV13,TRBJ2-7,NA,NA,CASSSTIAELLDEQYF,TGTGCCAGCAGCTCTACGATAGCGGAACTACTAGACGAGCAGTACTTC
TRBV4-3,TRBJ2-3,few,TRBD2,CASSQDGTSGGPIADTQYF,TGCGCCAGCAGCCAGGATGGGACTAGCGGGGGCCCCATCGCAGATACGCAGTATTTT
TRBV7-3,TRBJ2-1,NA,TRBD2,CASSLMGGGYNEQFF,TGTGCCAGCAGCTTAATGGGCGGGGGATACAATGAGCAGTTCTTC
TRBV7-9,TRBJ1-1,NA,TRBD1,CASSPGTGTLMNTEAFF,TGTGCCAGCAGCCCTGGGACAGGAACCCTCATGAACACTGAAGCTTTCTTT
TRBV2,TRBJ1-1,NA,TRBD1,CASKKGSGGSEAFF,TGTGCCAGCAAGAAGGGATCAGGGGGTTCTGAAGCTTTCTTT
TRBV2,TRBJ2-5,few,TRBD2,CASTGRATSFQETQYF,TGTGCCAGCACCGGGAGGGCTACGTCCTTCCAAGAGACCCAGTACTTC
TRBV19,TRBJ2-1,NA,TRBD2,CASSPGLAGRPPYNEQFF,TGTGCCAGTAGTCCGGGACTAGCGGGAAGACCCCCCTACAATGAGCAGTTCTTC
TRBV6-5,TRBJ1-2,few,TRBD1,CASSYSELTGGGYTF,TGTGCCAGCAGTTACTCGGAACTAACAGGGGGTGGCTACACCTTC
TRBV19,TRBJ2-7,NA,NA,CASSAGTPSYEQYF,TGTGCCAGTAGTGCCGGGACACCTTCTTACGAGCAGTACTTC
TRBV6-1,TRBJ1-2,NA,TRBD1,CASRAGTGVYYGYTF,TGTGCCAGCAGGGCCGGGACAGGGGTTTACTATGGCTACACCTTC
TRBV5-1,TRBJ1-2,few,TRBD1,CASTNQGTGGAGYTF,TGCGCCAGCACGAATCAGGGGACAGGCGGCGCTGGCTACACCTTC
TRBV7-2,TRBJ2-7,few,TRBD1,CASSPDRVEQYF,TGTGCCAGCAGCCCCGACAGGGTCGAGCAGTACTTC
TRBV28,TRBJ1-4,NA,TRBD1,CASSTTGDGGEKLFF,TGTGCCAGCAGCACCACAGGGGACGGGGGTGAAAAACTGTTTTTT
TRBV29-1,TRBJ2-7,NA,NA,CSVNYIALGGEQYF,TGCAGCGTCAATTACATAGCCTTGGGGGGAGAGCAGTACTTC
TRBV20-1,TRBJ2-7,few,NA,CSARSSYEQYF,TGCAGTGCTAGGAGCTCCTACGAGCAGTACTTC
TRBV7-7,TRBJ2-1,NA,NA,CASSQDSDNYNEQFF,TGTGCTAGCAGCCAGGACTCCGACAACTACAATGAGCAGTTCTTC
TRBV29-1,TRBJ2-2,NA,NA,CSGTGGDTGELFF,TGCAGCGGGACGGGGGGCGACACCGGGGAGCTGTTTTTT
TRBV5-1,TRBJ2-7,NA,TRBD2,CASSLAPSGVTYEQYF,TGCGCCAGCAGCTTGGCACCCAGCGGGGTCACCTACGAGCAGTACTTC
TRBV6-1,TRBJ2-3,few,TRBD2,CASRGLAASTDTQYF,TGTGCCAGCAGAGGACTAGCGGCCTCCACAGATACGCAGTATTTT
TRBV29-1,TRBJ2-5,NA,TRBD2,CSVRLAGVQETQYF,TGCAGCGTTCGGCTAGCGGGGGTCCAAGAGACCCAGTACTTC
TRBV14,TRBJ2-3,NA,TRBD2,CASSQAGGPGTQYF,TGTGCCAGCAGCCAAGCGGGGGGGCCTGGTACGCAGTATTTT
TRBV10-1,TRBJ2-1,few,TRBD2,CARFRGLAYNEQFF,TGCGCCAGATTCAGGGGACTAGCTTATAATGAGCAGTTCTTC
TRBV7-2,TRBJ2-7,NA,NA,CASSSQGYEQYF,TGTGCCAGCAGCTCGCAGGGCTACGAGCAGTACTTC
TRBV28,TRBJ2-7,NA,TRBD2,CASSSLGTSGSFYEQYF,TGTGCCAGCAGTTCCTTAGGGACTAGCGGGAGCTTCTACGAGCAGTACTTC
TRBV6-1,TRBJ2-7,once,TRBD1,CASNRDRGYEQYF,TGTGCCAGCAATCGGGACAGGGGATACGAGCAGTACTTC
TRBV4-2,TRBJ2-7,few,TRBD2,CASSQDNSRGSYEQYF,TGTGCCAGCAGCCAAGATAATTCGCGGGGGTCCTACGAGCAGTACTTC
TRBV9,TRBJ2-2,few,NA,CASSTSRGELFF,TGTGCCAGCAGCACTAGTCGGGGGGAGCTGTTTTTT
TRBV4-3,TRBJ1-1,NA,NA,CASSPDAGSEAFF,TGCGCCAGCAGCCCCGACGCGGGCAGTGAAGCTTTCTTT
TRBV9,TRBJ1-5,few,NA,CASSVYAPILAPPFNNQPQHF,TGTGCCAGCAGCGTATACGCCCCGATATTGGCACCACCATTCAACAATCAGCCCCAGCATTTT
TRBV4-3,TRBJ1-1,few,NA,CASSQDRWSMNTEAFF,TGCGCCAGCAGCCAAGATCGTTGGAGCATGAACACTGAAGCTTTCTTT
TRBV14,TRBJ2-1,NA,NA,CASTHTGARNEQFF,TGTGCCAGCACTCACACTGGGGCTAGGAATGAGCAGTTCTTC
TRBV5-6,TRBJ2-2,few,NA,CASSRSGIADYTGELFF,TGTGCCAGCAGCCGGTCGGGAATAGCGGATTACACCGGGGAGCTGTTTTTT
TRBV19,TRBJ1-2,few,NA,CASNPGTQGNYGYTF,TGTGCCAGCAACCCCGGGACCCAGGGGAACTATGGCTACACCTTC
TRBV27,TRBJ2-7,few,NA,CASSPSAGRGYEQYF,TGTGCCAGCAGCCCCTCGGCAGGACGCGGGTACGAGCAGTACTTC
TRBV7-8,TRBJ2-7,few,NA,CASSLESGEQYF,TGTGCCAGCAGCTTAGAATCGGGCGAGCAGTACTTC
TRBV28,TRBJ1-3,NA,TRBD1,CASKGQGGGNTIYF,TGTGCCAGCAAAGGACAGGGCGGGGGAAACACCATATATTTT
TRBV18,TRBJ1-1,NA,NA,CASSPSRAPNTEAFF,TGTGCCAGCTCACCGTCGCGGGCCCCGAACACTGAAGCTTTCTTT
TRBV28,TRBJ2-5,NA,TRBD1,CASSPRGQGPETQYF,TGTGCCAGCAGTCCTAGGGGACAGGGGCCCGAGACCCAGTACTTC
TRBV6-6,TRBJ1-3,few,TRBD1,CASTVGQARGNTIYF,TGTGCCAGCACCGTGGGACAGGCGAGGGGAAACACCATATATTTT
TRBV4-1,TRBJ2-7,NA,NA,CASSQDQGTPTTEQYF,TGCGCCAGCAGCCAAGATCAGGGGACCCCCACTACCGAGCAGTACTTC
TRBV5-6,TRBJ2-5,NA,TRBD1,CASSSTGGSGQETQYF,TGTGCCAGCAGCTCTACAGGGGGATCCGGCCAAGAGACCCAGTACTTC
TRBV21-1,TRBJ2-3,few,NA,CASSNRSTDTQYF,TGTGCCAGCAGCAATCGGAGCACAGATACGCAGTATTTT
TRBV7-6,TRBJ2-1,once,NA,CASSLSGGDPYNEQFF,TGTGCCAGCAGCTTGTCAGGCGGGGACCCCTACAATGAGCAGTTCTTC
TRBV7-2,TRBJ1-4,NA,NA,CASSSPGRGPTNEKLFF,TGTGCCAGCAGCTCCCCCGGCCGCGGCCCAACTAATGAAAAACTGTTTTTT
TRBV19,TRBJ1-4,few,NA,CASSITAGSTNEKLFF,TGTGCCAGTAGTATTACTGCCGGGTCAACTAATGAAAAACTGTTTTTT
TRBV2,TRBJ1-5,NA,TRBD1,CASSLQGADQPQHF,TGTGCCAGCAGTTTACAGGGGGCGGATCAGCCCCAGCATTTT
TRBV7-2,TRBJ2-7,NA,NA,CASSPATYGYEQYF,TGTGCCAGCAGCCCGGCAACCTACGGGTACGAGCAGTACTTC
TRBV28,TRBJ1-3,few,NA,CASSLGGFSGNTIYF,TGTGCCAGCAGTTTAGGCGGATTCTCTGGAAACACCATATATTTT